The 22 T cell receptor beta chains below come from one sample, sequenced in a study of cytomegalovirus exposure and HLA in healthy donors. The PCR contained 60 Vbeta and 13 Jbeta primers. TCRdb keeps only in-frame clones here, not all; method: immunoSEQ multiplex PCR. This sample has some 120,000 clones, with 75% to 90% found just once. Specimen: PBMCs. These receptors all come from a male donor in good health and CMV-seronegative.

This chain joins TRBV19 and TRBJ1-2, with 8 bases matching TRBD1. There are 14 residues in the CDR3. Germline assignment: CDR1 LNHDA and CDR2 SQIVND (reference sequence). J gave up 5 bases and V 3 bases, and 5 bases lay outside the gene matches. The CDR3 loop is CASSILTGGYGYTF. For the CDR3, the DNA is TGTGCCAGTAGTATCCTAACAGGGGGGTATGGCTACACCTTC.

This rearrangement joins TRBV10-3 to TRBJ2-4; a weak D match, TRBD1 (6 bases). Trimming pared 3 bases from V and 12 bases from J, leaving 18 bases between. CDR1 is ENHRY, CDR2 SYGVKD, per germline. The CDR3 is 14 residues long. The CDR3 DNA reads as TGTGCCATCAGTGATCAGCCGGGACCGGACAGTCAGTACTTC. Translating gives CAISDQPGPDSQYF.

The V call is TRBV5-1, the J call TRBJ2-5; TRBD1 aligns across 12 bases. The V gene's germline CDR1 is SGHRS and CDR2 YFSETQ. The J segment lost 5 bases and the V segment lost 6 bases, leaving 8 bases of the junction unmatched. The CDR3 extends over 15 amino acids. The CDR3 coding sequence is TGCGCCAGCACCCTCGGGACAGGGGGCGGGGAGACCCAGTACTTC. Amino acids: CASTLGTGGGETQYF.

The chain joins TRBV19 to TRBJ1-1, with 9 nucleotides matching TRBD1. CDR1 and CDR2 from the germline V gene are LNHDA and SQIVND (reference sequence). There are 17 residues in the CDR3. J gave up 5 bases and V 7 bases, and 17 bases lay outside the gene matches. The CDR3 DNA follows: TGTGCCAGTACCCTCCCTGGACAGGGGCGGGCCTGGACTGAAGCTTTCTTT. Amino acid sequence: CASTLPGQGRAWTEAFF.

This clone was seen only a few times. The chain recombines TRBV6-6 with TRBJ2-3; 7 nucleotides line up with TRBD2. After removal of 6 bases from V and 4 bases from J, the junction contained 7 bases not matched to a gene. Per the germline V gene, CDR1 is MNHNY and CDR2 is SVGAGI (reference sequence). The CDR3 has 14 residues. CDR3 sequence reads: CASRDGLDADTQYF. In DNA, the CDR3 is TGTGCCAGCAGAGACGGACTAGATGCAGATACGCAGTATTTT.

The table lists this clone with a count of one. The CDR3 DNA is TGTGCCAGCAGCTGGAGACAGGATTTCCTATATGGCTACACCTTC. Its protein is CASSWRQDFLYGYTF. The V and J genes are TRBV5-6 and TRBJ1-2, with D maybe TRBD1 (6 bases). Per the germline V gene, CDR1 is SGHDT and CDR2 is YYEEEE. The CDR3 spans 15 residues. V was trimmed by 3 bases and J by 5 bases, leaving 17 bases between them.

This rearrangement joins TRBV29-1 to TRBJ2-3; 8 bases agree with TRBD1. With 5 bases clipped from V and 0 bases from J, the junction kept 4 bases outside the gene matches. CDR3 length: 14 residues. Per germline, CDR1 SQVTM and CDR2 ANQGSEA. CDR3 residues: CSVRQGLSTDTQYF. The CDR3 DNA sequence: TGCAGCGTTAGACAGGGGCTAAGCACAGATACGCAGTATTTT.

The rearrangement links TRBV6-5 to TRBJ1-1; 9 bases agree with TRBD1. J gave up 3 bases and V 7 bases, and 6 bases lay outside the gene matches. Germline V gives CDR1 MNHEY, CDR2 SVGAGI. The CDR3 is made up of 14 amino acids. This chain's CDR3 is CASTRTGEDTEAFF. DNA for the CDR3: TGTGCCAGCACCCGGACAGGGGAGGACACTGAAGCTTTCTTT.

V usage is TRBV11-3 and J usage is TRBJ2-3, with TRBD2 matching 8 bases. Germline CDR1 is SGHNT and CDR2 is YENEEA. J was trimmed by 3 bases and V by 8 bases; bases with no gene match: 1. There are 12 residues in the CDR3. The CDR3 DNA reads as TGTGCCAGCTCGGGGGGGACAGATACGCAGTATTTT. Amino acids: CASSGGTDTQYF.

This clone showed up just once. The chain uses TRBV18 and TRBJ2-1; tentatively, D is TRBD1 (5 bases). CDR3 size: 15 residues. The germline gives CDR1 KGHSH, CDR2 LQKENI. V was trimmed by 0 bases and J by 5 bases, leaving 11 bases between them. DNA of the CDR3: TGTGCCAGCTCACCACCCGGACGGACAAACAATGAGCAGTTCTTC. Translated: CASSPPGRTNNEQFF.

This chain's CDR3 is CASSQQATGGVRAGELFF. The DNA for the CDR3 is TGTGCCAGCAGCCAACAGGCGACAGGGGGCGTGCGGGCCGGGGAGCTGTTTTTT. This chain links TRBV21-1 with TRBJ2-2; the tabulated D call, TRBD1, remains unverified against the DNA. TRBV21-1 is a pseudogene. The CDR3 extends over 18 amino acids.

The CDR3, as DNA: TGTGCCAGCACCTCGGCGGGGGAACTAACCTCCTACAATGAGCAGTTCTTC. Amino acids: CASTSAGELTSYNEQFF. The V and J genes are TRBV28 and TRBJ2-1, with TRBD2 matching over 7 bases. Germline-derived CDR1 and CDR2 are MDHEN and SYDVKM. This CDR3 is 17 amino acids long. The J segment lost 0 bases and the V segment lost 7 bases, leaving 12 bases of the junction unmatched.

In this sample, this clone turned up a few times. V is TRBV19 and J is TRBJ2-6, with 7 bases matching TRBD1. The V segment lost 8 bases and the J segment 3 bases; nucleotides outside the gene matches: 10. This CDR3 comprises 16 residues. Germline V gene lookup returns CDR1 LNHDA and CDR2 SQIVND (reference sequence). CDR3 coding DNA: TGTGCCAGTTCAAGACAGGGTAATGGTGGGGCCAACGTCCTGACTTTC. It is translated as CASSRQGNGGANVLTF.

The gene calls are TRBV2 and TRBJ2-5; possible D gene TRBD1, 5 bases. The CDR3 consists of 18 residues. The ends were cut back, 0 bases at V and 0 bases at J, with 17 bases in the middle. Germline V gene sequence: CDR1 SNHLY, CDR2 FYNNEI. The CDR3 loop is CASSEALGQGVDQETQYF. CDR3 coding DNA: TGTGCCAGCAGTGAAGCGCTGGGGCAGGGTGTGGACCAAGAGACCCAGTACTTC.

The rearrangement links TRBV29-1 to TRBJ2-1; 7 bases agree with TRBD1. Unmatched junction bases numbered 7, after V lost 6 bases and J lost 5 bases. CDR3 length equals 13 residues. Germline lookup yields CDR1 SQVTM and CDR2 ANQGSEA. Here the CDR3 DNA reads TGCAGCGTGACAGGGATGTGGCACAATGAGCAGTTCTTC. Its translation is CSVTGMWHNEQFF.

The gene calls are TRBV11-3 and TRBJ2-2; TRBD2 matches 9 bases. Looked up from germline, CDR1 is SGHNT and CDR2 is YENEEA. With V trimmed by 1 base and J by 2 bases, 2 bases remained unmatched. CDR3 length: 16 amino acids. CDR3: CASSLVLAGNTGELFF. The CDR3 bases are TGTGCCAGCAGCTTAGTTCTAGCGGGAAACACCGGGGAGCTGTTTTTT.

This clone came up a few times. This sequence joins TRBV19 and TRBJ2-5, with 10 nucleotides matching TRBD1. The J call may be wrong; the DNA end is better matched by TRBJ2-7. Per the germline V gene, CDR1 is LNHDA and CDR2 is SQIVND (reference sequence). The length of the CDR3 is 15 residues. The CDR3 bases are TGTGCCAGTAAAGCGTATGTGGGACAGGGGCTCGAGCAGTACTTC. Its protein product is CASKAYVGQGLEQYF.

DNA for the CDR3: TGTGCCAGCAGCTTGGACAGTACCTATGGCTACACCTTC. Translating gives CASSLDSTYGYTF. The chain recombines TRBV5-5 with TRBJ1-2, with D unresolved. Germline CDR1 reads SGHKS; CDR2 reads YYEKEE (reference sequence). CDR3 size: 13 residues. Trimming cost V 0 bases and J 4 bases, with 7 bases left between them.

V is TRBV6-1 and J is TRBJ2-5; D may be TRBD1 (7 bases). Trimming cost V 6 bases and J 4 bases, with 12 bases left between them. CDR1 is MNHNS and CDR2 is SASEGT in the germline V gene. The CDR3 runs to 13 residues. The CDR3 DNA reads as TGTGCCAGCAGCCAGGGGGGTGGAGAGACCCAGTACTTC. Its protein is CASSQGGGETQYF.

This chain connects TRBV28 to TRBJ1-6; 8 bases line up with TRBD1. The CDR3 is made up of 14 amino acids. Germline CDR1 is MDHEN and CDR2 is SYDVKM. Trimming took 3 bases from V and 10 from J; bases not matched to a gene: 5. The CDR3 sequence: CASSLDRVGSPLHF. For the CDR3, the DNA is TGTGCCAGCAGTTTGGACAGGGTCGGATCACCCCTCCACTTT. The full variable domain, completed using reference TRBV28 and TRBJ1-6, is DVKVTQSSRYLVKRTGEKVFLECVQDMDHENMFWYRQDPGLGLRLIYFSYDVKMKEKGDIPEGYSVSREKKERFSLILESASTNQTSMYLCASSLDRVGSPLHFGNGTRLTVT.

This clone was seen just once. This sequence joins TRBV5-1 and TRBJ2-5, with 14 bases lining up with TRBD2. The CDR3 spans 17 residues. The germline gives CDR1 SGHRS, CDR2 YFSETQ. V shed 4 bases and J 4 bases; nucleotides not matched to a gene: 9. DNA of the CDR3: TGCGCCAGCAGCGGGGGACTAGCGGGAGCTAAGCTAGAGACCCAGTACTTC. Translating gives CASSGGLAGAKLETQYF.

This chain connects TRBV12-5 to TRBJ2-3; D is ambiguous. CDR3 length equals 15 residues. V lost 0 bases and J 2 bases, leaving 9 bases between the germline ends. CDR1 is LGHNT, CDR2 FRNRAP, per germline. The CDR3 bases are TGTGCTAGTGGTTTGGTAGTCGCGGACACAGATACGCAGTATTTT. It codes for CASGLVVADTDTQYF. Together with reference TRBV12-5 and TRBJ2-3, the CDR3 gives the full variable domain: DARVTQTPRHKVTEMGQEVTMRCQPILGHNTVFWYRQTMMQGLELLAYFRNRAPLDDSGMPKDRFSAEMPDATLATLKIQPSEPRDSAVYFCASGLVVADTDTQYFGPGTRLTVL.